What follows describes a single TCR beta chain. This sample was taken from a study of blood T cell repertoires in COVID-19. Study-level background: Sources were T cells, B-cell-depleted T cells, or PBMCs; the material itself was cDNA or gDNA.

In germline, CDR1 is LNHDA, CDR2 SQIVND (reference sequence). CDR3 length equals 14 residues. The junction had 0 bases not matched to a gene; V was cut back by 3 bases and J by 6 bases. Enrolled during active infection, Seattle patients were then followed longitudinally. Measured with immunoSEQ multiplex PCR; TCRdb has only the in-frame clones, and not every one. This table holds about 99,000 clones, more than 80% found once. This TCR came from a man older than 75 with COVID-19, enrolled during active disease. The sequencing input was peripheral blood. The rearrangement uses TRBV19 and TRBJ1-5; 12 bases match TRBD1. The CDR3: CASSMGQGAQPQHF. The DNA for the CDR3 is TGTGCCAGTAGTATGGGACAGGGGGCTCAGCCCCAGCATTTT.